This T cell receptor (beta chain) was sequenced in a study of T cell repertoires in cytomegalovirus infection. The overall study: CMV infection and matching HLA type were both indicated by public TCR beta signatures. Whole-study results and caveats: Predominance within the ex vivo response was attributable to HLA-C-restricted CMV-specific TCR beta clonotypes.

TCRdb redid the calling of the reads with MiXCR, one entry per CDR3 protein. This table has about 830,000 distinct CDR3 sequences, less than 35% appearing once. The V end lost 4 bases, the J end lost 1 base, and 7 bases lay between the germline ends. The CDR3 totals 13 residues. Germline V CDR1 and CDR2: MGHRA, YSYEKL. A remark on this clonotype: What it binds is not known.

The chain joins TRBV4-1 to TRBJ1-1; unclear D gene. Material: cultured CD8+ T cells from PBMCs, obtained from culture after CMV antigen stimulation. The receptor's source is a human donor in good health (CMV status not recorded). Some clones in this sample may be carry-over from other donors' samples. The CDR3: CASSREANTEAFF. CDR3 in DNA: TGCGCCAGCAGCCGGGAGGCGAACACTGAAGCTTTCTTT.